A single sample is the source of the 5 T cell receptor beta chains below, sequenced in a study of T-cell memory formation after mild COVID-19. TCRdb passed the 5' RACE reads through MiXCR, listing each CDR3 protein once. Of 260,000 or so distinct CDR3 sequences listed, roughly 17% are singletons. Sequenced material: PBMCs or a T cell subset sorted from them (not recorded which). Receptors originate from a man aged 18 to 29 who had mild COVID-19 (a few samples of this study predate the infection). Cell type and time point are not known.

This chain uses TRBV4-1 with TRBJ2-3, with 11 positions matching TRBD2. V was clipped by 1 base and J by 0 bases; unmatched bases: 6. Looked up from germline, CDR1 is MGHRA and CDR2 is YSYEKL. The CDR3 length is 18 residues. The CDR3 loop is CASSQGLAGYSSTDTQYF. In DNA, the CDR3 is TGCGCCAGCAGCCAAGGACTAGCGGGGTACTCTAGCACAGATACGCAGTATTTT.

The V and J genes are TRBV6-1 and TRBJ2-2, with TRBD1 matching 9 bases. The junction had 0 bases not matched to a gene; V was cut back by 1 base and J by 3 bases. The CDR3 extends over 15 amino acids. Per germline, CDR1 MNHNS and CDR2 SASEGT. CDR3 region: CASSEGTGDTGELFF. CDR3 sequence (DNA): TGTGCCAGCAGTGAAGGGACAGGGGACACCGGGGAGCTGTTTTTT.

This clonotype has more than one count but fewer than ten. The chain recombines TRBV5-1 with TRBJ2-7; 7 nucleotides agree with TRBD1. Trimming at V came to 5 bases and at J to 5 bases, leaving 10 bases not matched to a gene. This CDR3 comprises 14 residues. Germline CDR1 SGHRS, CDR2 YFSETQ. The CDR3 loop reads CASRPGQSWDEQYF. In nucleotides, the CDR3 is TGCGCCAGCAGACCGGGACAGAGTTGGGACGAGCAGTACTTC.

This clonotype turned up a few times. The chain has TRBV11-1 and TRBJ1-1, with D uncertain. There are 12 residues in the CDR3. Germline-derived CDR1 and CDR2 are SGHAT and FQDESV (reference sequence). Trimming cost V 3 bases and J 5 bases, with 7 bases left between them. CDR3 bases: TGTGCCAGCAGCTTCGAGAGGACTGAAGCTTTCTTT. It is translated as CASSFERTEAFF.

J is TRBJ1-1 and V is TRBV7-9, with TRBD1 matching 10 bases. This CDR3 is 15 amino acids long. V lost 5 bases and J lost 4; bases outside the gene matches: 7. Germline CDR1 is SEHNR and CDR2 is FQNEAQ (reference sequence). The CDR3 DNA is TGTGCCAGCAGCGAAAGGGACAGGGGTGTCACTGAAGCTTTCTTT. It specifies CASSERDRGVTEAFF.